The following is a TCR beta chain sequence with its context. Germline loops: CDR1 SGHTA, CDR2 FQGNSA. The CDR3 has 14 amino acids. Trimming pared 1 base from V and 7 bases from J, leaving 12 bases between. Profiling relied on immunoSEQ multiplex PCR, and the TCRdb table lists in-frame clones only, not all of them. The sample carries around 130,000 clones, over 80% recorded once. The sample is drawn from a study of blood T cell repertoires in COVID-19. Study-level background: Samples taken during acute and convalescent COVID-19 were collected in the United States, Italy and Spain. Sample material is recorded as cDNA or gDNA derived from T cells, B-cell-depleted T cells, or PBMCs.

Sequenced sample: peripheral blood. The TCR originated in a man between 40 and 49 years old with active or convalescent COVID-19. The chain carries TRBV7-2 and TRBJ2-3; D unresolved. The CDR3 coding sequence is TGTGCCAGCAGCTTAGATCCTTCCCCCTATACGCAGTATTTT. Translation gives CASSLDPSPYTQYF.